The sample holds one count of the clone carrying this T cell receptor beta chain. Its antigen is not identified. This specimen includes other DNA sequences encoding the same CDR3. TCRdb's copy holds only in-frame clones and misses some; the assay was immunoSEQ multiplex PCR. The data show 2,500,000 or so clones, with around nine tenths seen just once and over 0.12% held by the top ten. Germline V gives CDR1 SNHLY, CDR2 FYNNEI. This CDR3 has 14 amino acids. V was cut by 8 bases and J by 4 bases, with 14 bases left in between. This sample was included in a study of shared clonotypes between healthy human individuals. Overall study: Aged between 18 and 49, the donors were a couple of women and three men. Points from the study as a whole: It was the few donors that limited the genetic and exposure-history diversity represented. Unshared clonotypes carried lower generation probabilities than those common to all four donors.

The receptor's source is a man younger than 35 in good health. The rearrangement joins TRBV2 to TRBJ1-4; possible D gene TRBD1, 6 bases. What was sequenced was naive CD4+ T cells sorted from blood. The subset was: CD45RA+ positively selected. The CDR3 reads CASRPTGFNEKLFF. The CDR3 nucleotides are TGTGCCAGCCGACCAACAGGGTTTAATGAAAAACTGTTTTTT.